This T cell receptor beta chain was recorded in a study of breast tumors, draining lymph nodes, adjacent tissues. Germline lookup yields CDR1 SGHVS and CDR2 FQNEAQ. This CDR3 region has 15 residues. Trimming cost V 5 bases and J 4 bases; bases outside gene matches: 8. TCRdb recomputed calls from the multiplex PCR reads with MiXCR, one row per CDR3 protein. The profile shows 75,000 to 100,000 distinct CDR3 sequences, about 21% of them singletons. Axillary draining lymph nodes of breast cancer patients supplied the node samples. This clonotype was seen at least ten times. This rearrangement joins TRBV7-8 to TRBJ1-2; TRBD1 agrees at 9 bases. This TCR was recovered from a female donor with breast cancer. Some clones in this sample may be carry-over from other donors' samples. Source material: axillary lymph node tissue. The CDR3 nucleotides read TGTGCCAGCAGCAGCCGGGGACAGGGCGGCTATGGCTACACCTTC. Amino acid sequence: CASSSRGQGGYGYTF.